This TCR beta chain was sequenced for a study of blood T cells in healthy people across ages. Drawn from each donor were approximately 10 milliliters of peripheral blood. Of note for this clonotype: Its specificity is unknown.

Germline V gene sequence: CDR1 DFQATT, CDR2 SNEGSKA (reference sequence). J gave up 2 bases and V 0 bases, and 11 bases lay outside the gene matches. This CDR3 has 18 amino acids. Primed by a sample-barcoded 5' primer and a J-beta primer mix, a second PCR proceeded for 7 to 11 cycles. A single record per CDR3 protein comes from TCRdb applying MiXCR to the 5' RACE reads. The sample shows approximately 780,000 distinct CDR3 sequences, roughly 26% of them seen only once. General observations from the study: The fall in TCR beta diversity per million T cells was roughly linear with age. A greater number of naive CD4+ cells and higher diversity distinguished long-lived donors from aged donors.

These same records also appear under a second study, on T cells of mothers and their children. That work states: The yield was over 9.5 million TCR beta CDR3 reads from each mother and around 2.9 million from each child.

The V and J genes are TRBV20-1 and TRBJ1-5, with 9 bases fitting TRBD1. Material for sequencing was blood. The clonotype comes from a boy aged 5 to 17 in good health. CDR3 sequence (DNA): TGCAGTGCTAGAGATCCCAGGGGCCGACAGGGGGGCAATCAGCCCCAGCATTTT. Its translation is CSARDPRGRQGGNQPQHF.